This T cell receptor beta chain derives from a study of T cell changes during pregnancy in multiple sclerosis. Germline V lookup: CDR1 SGHRS, CDR2 YFSETQ. V gave up 4 bases and J gave up 1 base; unmatched junction bases: 10. The CDR3 totals 17 residues. Clones were read by immunoSEQ multiplex PCR, and TCRdb kept only the in-frame ones, dropping some. The sample lists approximately 120,000 clones, less than 97% seen once, with 0.44% in the top ten. This clone has only one observation. Other DNA sequences from this sample encode an identical CDR3 as well. The sample was peripheral blood, taken after pregnancy. The genes are TRBV5-1 and TRBJ1-3; 8 nucleotides align to TRBD1. This receptor was obtained from a female donor with multiple sclerosis, enrolled in a pregnancy study. The CDR3 DNA sequence: TGCGCCAGCAGCCTACGGACAGGGTCAAGTTCTGGAAACACCATATATTTT. It translates to CASSLRTGSSSGNTIYF.